The 5 T cell receptor beta chains presented below share a single source sample, sequenced in a study of blood T cell repertoires in COVID-19. Data came from immunoSEQ multiplex PCR; TCRdb stores just in-frame clones and leaves some out. The sample records 300,000 to 400,000 clones, more than 75% being singletons. Sequenced material: peripheral blood. The receptors derive from a woman in her 50s with COVID-19, enrolled during active disease.

The chain combines TRBV28 with TRBJ1-2, with TRBD1 identical over 7 bases. The junction had 3 bases not matched to a gene; V was cut back by 5 bases and J by 6 bases. CDR1 is MDHEN and CDR2 is SYDVKM in the germline V gene. This CDR3 region has 12 residues. The CDR3 region is CASSSDRDGYTF. The CDR3 DNA reads as TGTGCCAGCAGTAGTGACAGGGATGGCTACACCTTC.

The chain couples TRBV11-2 to TRBJ2-7; tentatively, D is TRBD1 (6 bases). Looked up from germline, CDR1 is SGHAT and CDR2 is FQNNGV. The V gene lost 4 bases and the J gene lost 3 bases, with 13 bases spanning the gap. This CDR3 region has 14 residues. In DNA, the CDR3 is TGTGCCAGCAGCTCCAGGGACACCAGCTACGAGCAGTACTTC. It codes for CASSSRDTSYEQYF.

V and J are TRBV19 and TRBJ2-7, with 9 bases lining up with TRBD2. The CDR3 spans 15 residues. Trimming took 4 bases from V and 3 from J; bases not matched to a gene: 7. From germline, CDR1 is LNHDA and CDR2 SQIVND (reference sequence). In DNA, the CDR3 is TGTGCCAGTAGTACGGGGTTAGCGGGAGTCTACGAGCAGTACTTC. It specifies CASSTGLAGVYEQYF.

The chain links TRBV4-2 to TRBJ1-1; D call uncertain. Germline-derived CDR1 and CDR2 are LGHNA and YNFKEQ. Trimming removed 0 bases at V and 3 bases at J, with 14 bases between. The CDR3 loop spans 16 amino acids. For the CDR3, the DNA is TGTGCCAGCAGCCAAGAGGTTAGAGGTTCGGACACTGAAGCTTTCTTT. Amino acid sequence: CASSQEVRGSDTEAFF.

With respect to this clone: It is unclear where the CDR3 begins or ends on the DNA, so no DNA is shown, and the CDR3 is as TCRdb lists it. The chain is built from TRBV21-1 and TRBJ2-1; the table's D call TRBD2 went unverified against the DNA. TRBV21-1 constitutes a pseudogene. The CDR3 totals 21 residues, both ends included. CDR3 region: CASSKPYGRGDYCCSYNEQFF.